These 26 T cell receptor beta chains were all obtained from the same sample, sequenced in a study of T cells in Graves' hyperthyroidism and ophthalmopathy. RNA transcripts were the template for amplifying TCR beta CDR3 regions. In the first-round RT-PCR of the TCR CDR3, the HTBI primer set was used. One entry per CDR3 protein, called by TCRdb with MiXCR from the multiplex PCR reads. The sample holds 280,000 or so distinct CDR3 sequences, about 25% seen once. Sequenced input: blood. The receptors stem from a man in his forties or fifties with Graves' hyperthyroidism that later progressed to Graves' ophthalmopathy.

This clonotype was counted a few times. V and J are TRBV6-5 and TRBJ1-2; 8 bases are a match to TRBD1. In germline, CDR1 is MNHEY, CDR2 SVGAGI. This CDR3 is 16 amino acids long. Trimming at V came to 0 bases and at J to 6 bases, leaving 9 bases not matched to a gene. DNA for the CDR3: TGTGCCAGCAGTTACTCGACCGCGACAGGGGAGGATGGCTACACCTTC. Protein: CASSYSTATGEDGYTF.

Many counts were recorded for this clonotype. The CDR3: CASGMGPGYTF. As DNA, the CDR3 is TGTGCTAGTGGAATGGGTCCTGGCTACACCTTC. The gene calls are TRBV12-5 and TRBJ1-2; D gene uncertain. CDR1 is LGHNT and CDR2 is FRNRAP in the germline V gene. The CDR3 covers 11 residues. Between the trimmed V and J ends, which lost 6 bases and 7 bases, there was a span of 9 bases.

This clonotype was detected ten times or more. This chain links TRBV7-2 with TRBJ2-2; the match to TRBD1 covers 7 bases. The CDR3 extends over 16 amino acids. The V gene end was trimmed by 1 base and the J gene end by 7 bases; junction bases not matched to a gene: 9. Germline CDR1 SGHTA, CDR2 FQGNSA. The CDR3 loop reads CASSLGGRGSNGELFF. CDR3 coding DNA: TGTGCCAGCAGCTTAGGAGGCAGGGGGTCGAACGGGGAGCTGTTTTTT.

This clonotype was counted at least ten times. The chain employs TRBV20-1 and TRBJ2-5; TRBD2 is a possible D gene (6 bases). The CDR3 runs 15 residues. The germline V gene has CDR1 DFQATT and CDR2 SNEGSKA (reference sequence). V lost 6 bases to trimming and J lost 0 bases, with 17 bases between them. For the CDR3, the DNA is TGCAGTGCCCATCGGGGGAGCCGGTACCAAGAGACCCAGTACTTC. Translating it yields CSAHRGSRYQETQYF.

This chain uses TRBV6-5 with TRBJ2-7; possibly TRBD2 for D (5 bases). V shed 2 bases and J shed 2 bases, with 10 bases lying between them. The V gene's germline CDR1 is MNHEY and CDR2 SVGAGI. The CDR3 spans 14 residues. CDR3 in amino acids: CASSYNGDPYEQYF. CDR3 DNA sequence: TGTGCCAGCAGTTACAACGGGGATCCCTACGAGCAGTACTTC.

This clonotype occurred many times. The CDR3 loop reads CASSWGVSSYEQYF. CDR3 in DNA: TGTGCCAGCAGTTGGGGCGTCAGCTCCTACGAGCAGTACTTC. The rearrangement uses TRBV28 and TRBJ2-7; tentatively, D is TRBD1 (5 bases). Germline V gene lookup returns CDR1 MDHEN and CDR2 SYDVKM. The CDR3 runs to 14 residues. The V gene lost 4 bases and the J gene lost 0 bases, with 10 bases spanning the gap.

This clonotype was seen repeatedly, ten times or more. This chain links TRBV19 with TRBJ1-2, with 9 bases matching TRBD1. The ends lost 5 bases at V and 4 bases at J; junction bases unmatched: 8. The CDR3 sequence is 15 residues long. Looked up from germline, CDR1 is LNHDA and CDR2 is SQIVND (reference sequence). The CDR3 sequence: CASSPKRDRAYGYTF. The CDR3 nucleotides are TGTGCCAGTAGTCCCAAAAGGGACAGGGCCTATGGCTACACCTTC.

This clonotype has ten or more counts. J is TRBJ1-5 and V is TRBV6-5; a possible D gene is TRBD1 (5 bases). The CDR3 has 14 residues. The V and J ends lost 6 bases and 4 bases respectively, with 13 bases between them. Germline V CDR1 and CDR2: MNHEY, SVGAGI. The CDR3 bases are TGTGCCAGCAGAAGGGACGGACTAAATCAGCCCCAGCATTTT. Translated: CASRRDGLNQPQHF.

This clonotype appeared many times. The V call is TRBV7-3, the J call TRBJ2-7; 12 nucleotides match TRBD2. CDR1 is SGHTA and CDR2 is FQGTGA in the germline V gene. The CDR3 sequence is 16 residues long. V was pared by 5 bases and J by 2 bases, with 7 bases of the junction left unmatched. CDR3 coding DNA: TGTGCCAGCAGCCCTTGGACTAGCGGGGCTACCTACGAGCAGTACTTC. Encoded protein: CASSPWTSGATYEQYF.

This clonotype came up many times. J is TRBJ1-2 and V is TRBV20-1; 9 bases align to TRBD1. Trimming at V came to 5 bases and at J to 4 bases, leaving 11 bases not matched to a gene. Germline CDR1 reads DFQATT; CDR2 reads SNEGSKA (reference sequence). The CDR3 is 15 amino acids. The DNA of the CDR3 is TGCAGTGCTCCCGGGACAGGGCGCCGAGTCTATGGCTACACCTTC. The encoded protein is CSAPGTGRRVYGYTF.

This clonotype has at least ten counts. This rearrangement joins TRBV5-5 to TRBJ1-2; 11 bases match TRBD1. Trimming removed 3 bases from V and 6 bases from J; junction bases left unmatched: 7. Per the germline V gene, CDR1 is SGHKS and CDR2 is YYEKEE (reference sequence). The CDR3 extends over 15 amino acids. The CDR3 spells CASSSGTGGFHGYTF. The CDR3 bases are TGTGCCAGCAGCTCCGGGACAGGGGGTTTTCATGGCTACACCTTC.

The CDR3 DNA follows: TGTGCCAGCAGCTTAGCGGCTTATCCGCAAGAGACCCAGTACTTC. As protein: CASSLAAYPQETQYF. The V gene is TRBV7-8, the J gene TRBJ2-5; D remains ambiguous. Trimming shortened V by 0 bases and J by 2 bases, and 10 bases separated the two germline ends. Germline V lookup: CDR1 SGHVS, CDR2 FQNEAQ. This CDR3 contains 15 residues.

This clonotype was found many times. V and J are TRBV7-8 and TRBJ2-7; D assignment may be TRBD1 or TRBD2 (5 bases each). The CDR3 has 15 amino acids. V lost 4 bases, J lost 3 bases, and 16 bases lay in between. Germline-derived CDR1 and CDR2 are SGHVS and FQNEAQ. CDR3 loop: CASSYRDQANYEQYF. The CDR3, as DNA: TGTGCCAGCAGCTACCGGGACCAGGCGAACTACGAGCAGTACTTC.

This clonotype has just a few counts. V and J are TRBV3-1 and TRBJ1-1; D might be TRBD1 (5 bases). This CDR3 is built from 15 residues. V lost 4 bases to trimming and J lost 2 bases, with 14 bases between them. Germline CDR1 and CDR2: LGHDT and YNNKEL (reference sequence). CDR3 protein: CASSPNGGANTEAFF. The CDR3 coding sequence is TGTGCCAGCAGCCCCAATGGGGGTGCAAACACTGAAGCTTTCTTT.

This clonotype showed up many times. The junction shows a germline mismatch at one end, possibly a read error. This chain links TRBV12-3 or TRBV12-4 with TRBJ1-6; no reliable D call. CDR3 length: 14 residues. The CDR3 DNA follows: TGTGCCAGCAGCTTCCTGGGTGGTAATTCACCCCTCCGCTTT. This codes for CASSFLGGNSPLRF.

Here the CDR3 reads CASSYSGPKETQYF. The CDR3 nucleotides are TGTGCCAGCAGTTACTCAGGACCCAAAGAGACCCAGTACTTC. The chain has TRBV6-5 and TRBJ2-5; D is unresolved. Deletions cut 0 bases from V and 3 bases from J, with 8 bases between. From germline, CDR1 is MNHEY and CDR2 SVGAGI. The CDR3 totals 14 residues.

The chain joins TRBV7-2 to TRBJ1-1; D may be TRBD1 (6 bases). V lost 0 bases, J lost 1 base, and 12 bases lay in between. The germline gives CDR1 SGHTA, CDR2 FQGNSA. CDR3 length equals 16 residues. DNA for the CDR3: TGTGCCAGCAGCTTAGCTACAGGGCTTACGAACACTGAAGCTTTCTTT. This gives the protein CASSLATGLTNTEAFF.

This clonotype has at least ten counts. V is TRBV12-3 or TRBV12-4 and J is TRBJ1-2; the D is unclear. This CDR3 has 15 amino acids. V was pared by 3 bases and J by 0 bases, with 11 bases between. The CDR3 coding sequence is TGTGCCAGCAGTTTTTTCCGGAATTCTAACTATGGCTACACCTTC. As protein: CASSFFRNSNYGYTF.

The rearrangement joins TRBV10-3 to TRBJ2-7; D remains ambiguous. CDR3 length: 13 residues. Germline V gene lookup returns CDR1 ENHRY and CDR2 SYGVKD. V was trimmed by 0 bases and J by 5 bases, leaving 8 bases between them. CDR3 protein: CAISESVMDEQYF. The CDR3 DNA follows: TGTGCCATCAGTGAGTCGGTAATGGACGAGCAGTACTTC.

This clonotype was seen many times. V and J are TRBV27 and TRBJ1-1; possibly TRBD1 for D (6 bases). The CDR3 length is 13 residues. Germline values: CDR1 MNHEY, CDR2 SMNVEV (reference sequence). Trimming took 8 bases from V and 4 from J, leaving 14 bases between them. The chain's CDR3 is CASQRRGSTEAFF. CDR3 nucleotides: TGTGCCAGCCAACGCAGGGGAAGCACTGAAGCTTTCTTT.

This clonotype was detected many times. The gene calls are TRBV19 and TRBJ2-7; tentatively, D is TRBD2 (6 bases). V lost 6 bases and J 2 bases, leaving 17 bases between the germline ends. Germline CDR1 LNHDA, CDR2 SQIVND (reference sequence). The CDR3 consists of 15 residues. CDR3 residues: CASSPDYLTAYEQYF. As DNA, the CDR3 is TGTGCCAGTAGCCCGGACTACCTGACTGCCTACGAGCAGTACTTC. Based on the CDR3 plus reference TRBV19 and TRBJ2-7, the full variable domain is DGGITQSPKYLFRKEGQNVTLSCEQNLNHDAMYWYRQDPGQGLRLIYYSQIVNDFQKGDIAEGYSVSREKKESFPLTVTSAQKNPTAFYLCASSPDYLTAYEQYFGPGTRLTVT.

The table lists this clonotype with many counts. V is TRBV5-1 and J is TRBJ2-5, with 8 bases identical to TRBD2. The CDR3 covers 15 residues. Germline loops: CDR1 SGHRS, CDR2 YFSETQ. V was pared by 6 bases and J by 8 bases, with 15 bases of the junction left unmatched. CDR3 sequence reads: CASTLIPGLEGTQYF. DNA of the CDR3: TGCGCCAGCACCCTCATTCCGGGACTAGAGGGTACCCAGTACTTC.

The chain links TRBV9 to TRBJ2-2, with 10 bases lining up with TRBD1. CDR3 size: 18 residues. The trim removed 4 bases at V and 1 base at J, leaving 10 bases unmatched. In germline, CDR1 is SGDLS, CDR2 YYNGEE. For the CDR3, the DNA is TGTGCCAGCAGCACAGTTCGACAGGGGGCTGGGAACACCGGGGAGCTGTTTTTT. Its translation: CASSTVRQGAGNTGELFF.

The rearrangement uses TRBV6-5 and TRBJ2-1; no clear D. Trimming stripped 0 bases from V and 4 bases from J, with 16 bases between. CDR1 is MNHEY and CDR2 is SVGAGI in the germline V gene. The length of the CDR3 is 17 residues. CDR3 amino acids: CASSYSGGTTSYNEQFF. The CDR3 region has the DNA TGTGCCAGCAGTTACTCGGGTGGCACAACAAGTTACAATGAGCAGTTCTTC.

V and J are TRBV20-1 and TRBJ1-6; possible D gene TRBD1, 5 bases. The V gene lost 3 bases and the J gene lost 0 bases, with 21 bases spanning the gap. Per germline, CDR1 DFQATT and CDR2 SNEGSKA (reference sequence). This CDR3 has 19 residues. CDR3 coding DNA: TGCAGTGCTAGCCGGGACCGCGAACGACTTAGCTCCTATAATTCACCCCTCCACTTT. Translating gives CSASRDRERLSSYNSPLHF.

This clonotype was observed many times. This chain links TRBV12-3 or TRBV12-4 with TRBJ1-2; 7 nucleotides agree with TRBD1. Trimming cost V 6 bases and J 5 bases; bases outside gene matches: 12. The CDR3 spans 15 residues. The CDR3, as DNA: TGTGCCAGCAGGCATAAAGGAAAGGGGGCATATGGCTACACCTTC. Amino acid sequence: CASRHKGKGAYGYTF.